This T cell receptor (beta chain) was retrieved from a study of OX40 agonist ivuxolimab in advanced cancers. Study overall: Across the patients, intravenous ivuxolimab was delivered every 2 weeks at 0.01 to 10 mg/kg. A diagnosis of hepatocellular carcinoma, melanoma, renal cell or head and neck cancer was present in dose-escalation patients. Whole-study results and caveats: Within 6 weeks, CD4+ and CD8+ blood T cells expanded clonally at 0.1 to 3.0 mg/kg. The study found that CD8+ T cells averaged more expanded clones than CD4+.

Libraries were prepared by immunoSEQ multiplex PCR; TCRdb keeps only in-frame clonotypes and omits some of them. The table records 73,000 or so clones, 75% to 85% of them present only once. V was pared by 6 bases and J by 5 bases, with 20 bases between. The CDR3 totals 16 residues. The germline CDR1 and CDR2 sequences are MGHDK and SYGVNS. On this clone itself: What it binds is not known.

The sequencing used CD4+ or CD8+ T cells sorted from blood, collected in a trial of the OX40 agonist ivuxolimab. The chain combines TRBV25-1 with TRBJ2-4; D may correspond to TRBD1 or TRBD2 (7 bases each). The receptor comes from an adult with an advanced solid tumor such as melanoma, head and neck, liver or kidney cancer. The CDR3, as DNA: TGTGCCAGCAGCCAGAGAGCGACAGGGAGGGAAAACATTCAGTACTTC. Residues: CASSQRATGRENIQYF.